A single sample is the source of the 2 T cell receptor beta chains below, sequenced in a study of T cell responses to AZD1222 COVID-19 vaccine. TCRdb keeps only in-frame clones here, not all; method: immunoSEQ multiplex PCR. The sample has approximately 220,000 clones, about 92% seen once; the top ten hold more than 0.8%. This specimen was peripheral blood, taken on day 0 of MenACWY control vaccination. The receptors stem from an adult in good health.

The CDR3 bases are TGTGCCAGCAGTGAAGAACAGGGGGGATCTGGTTCACCCCTCCACTTT. Its protein is CASSEEQGGSGSPLHF. V gene TRBV2 combines with J gene TRBJ1-6; 8 bases map to TRBD1. V was pared by 1 base and J by 9 bases, with 8 bases of the junction left unmatched. This CDR3 has 16 residues. CDR1 is SNHLY, CDR2 FYNNEI, per germline. The entire variable domain, with the rest obtained from reference TRBV2 and TRBJ1-6, is as follows: EPEVTQTPSHQVTQMGQEVILRCVPISNHLYFYWYRQILGQKVEFLVSFYNNEISEKSEIFDDQFSVERPDGSNFTLKIRSTKLEDSAMYFCASSEEQGGSGSPLHFGNGTRLTVT.

This chain uses TRBV7-9 with TRBJ1-2, with 11 bases lining up with TRBD1. V was pared by 1 base and J by 1 base, with 2 bases of the junction left unmatched. Per germline, CDR1 SEHNR and CDR2 FQNEAQ (reference sequence). The CDR3 totals 16 residues. The CDR3 reads CASSLGTGGVNYGYTF. CDR3 DNA sequence: TGTGCCAGCAGCTTAGGGACAGGGGGCGTTAACTATGGCTACACCTTC.